These T cell receptor beta chains were read from a single sample in a study of a mutant IDH1 vaccine in newly diagnosed glioma. Their antigen targets remain unknown. Clones were read by immunoSEQ multiplex PCR, and TCRdb kept only the in-frame ones, dropping some. The sample lists tens of thousands of clones; approximately 70% were seen once. Sequencing was performed on peripheral blood mononuclear cells (PBMCs), taken from a glioma patient whose treatment included an IDH1 peptide vaccine. These receptors were taken from a young man with glioma. Some clones in this sample may be carry-over from other donors' samples. The CDR3 runs from the conserved cysteine through the conserved F or W. A D gene is named only where the DNA matches it firmly. Clone size is not always given. Where it is, it says once, few, many or a class for expanded clones.

CDR3aa | abundance | d_gene | j_gene | v_gene
CASRSGTGGYNEQFF | . | TRBD1 | TRBJ2-1 | TRBV6-5
CASSEPGQGGEKLFF | . | TRBD1 | TRBJ1-4 | TRBV2
CASSFLEPGNTIYF | . | . | TRBJ1-3 | TRBV7-8
CASSAETGSAEDTQYF | . | TRBD1 | TRBJ2-3 | TRBV9
CASSYSTEPPSEQYF | few | . | TRBJ2-7 | TRBV6-5
CASSFGGQGNEKLFF | . | TRBD1 | TRBJ1-4 | TRBV5-4
CASSLGETGNQPQHF | . | . | TRBJ1-5 | TRBV11-2
CASSFGQGRGNEQFF | . | TRBD1 | TRBJ2-1 | TRBV6-5
CASSIRGRGDTQYF | once | . | TRBJ2-3 | TRBV19
CASSEAARQGTDTQYF | . | . | TRBJ2-3 | TRBV6-1
CASSLGTGSSYEQYF | . | TRBD1 | . | TRBV7-6
CASSMDRKSNRYTF | . | TRBD1 | TRBJ1-2 | TRBV5-6
CASSPSPSGREAFF | . | . | TRBJ1-1 | TRBV18
CASGGSPYEQYF | . | . | TRBJ2-7 | TRBV6-1
CASSRLSGEQFF | . | . | TRBJ2-1 | TRBV6-7
CASSSSRGYGYTF | . | . | TRBJ1-2 | TRBV5-4
CASSLEPGFSYEQYF | few | . | TRBJ2-7 | TRBV7-6
CASGLSGTEAGYTF | . | . | TRBJ1-2 | TRBV12-5
CASSLTGSSEAFF | few | . | TRBJ1-1 | TRBV7-7
CASSQAGELFF | few | . | TRBJ2-2 | TRBV7-9
CAWRLAGGPSPYNEQFF | . | TRBD2 | TRBJ2-1 | TRBV30
CASSLGYYDEQYF | few | . | TRBJ2-7 | TRBV2
CASSLSNSYEQYF | . | . | TRBJ2-7 | TRBV28
CASSGGQISNQPQHF | few | . | TRBJ1-5 | TRBV28
CASSFRTGTYEQYF | . | . | TRBJ2-7 | TRBV27
CASSADRLGEQYF | . | TRBD1 | TRBJ2-7 | TRBV2
CAISESMENTGELFF | . | . | TRBJ2-2 | TRBV10-3
CASSLELARGEAFF | . | . | TRBJ1-1 | TRBV7-2
CASSQGGRLNTEAFF | . | . | TRBJ1-1 | TRBV4-2